These 22 T cell receptor beta chains share one sample of origin, sequenced in a study of T cell responses to AZD1222 COVID-19 vaccine. Sequencing used immunoSEQ multiplex PCR; TCRdb keeps in-frame clones, though not all of them. The sample shows some 130,000 clones, approximately 90% of them seen only once. The sequences come from peripheral blood, collected 28 days after the second AZD1222 dose. These receptors all stem from an adult who received the AZD1222 COVID-19 vaccine.

This clone was recorded a few times. J is TRBJ1-4 and V is TRBV28; D possibly corresponds to TRBD1 (5 bases). The CDR3 is made up of 16 amino acids. From germline, CDR1 is MDHEN and CDR2 SYDVKM. Trimming shortened V by 7 bases and J by 6 bases, and 21 bases separated the two germline ends. The CDR3 coding sequence is TGTGCCAGCACTGGGGCCACACGGGGCGCTGATGAAAAACTGTTTTTT. Translating gives CASTGATRGADEKLFF.

J is TRBJ1-2 and V is TRBV7-8, with a weak D call TRBD1 (5 bases). Germline V gene sequence: CDR1 SGHVS, CDR2 FQNEAQ. Trimming removed 1 base at V and 4 bases at J, with 13 bases between. The CDR3 has 15 amino acids. CDR3 bases: TGTGCCAGCAGCTTAGAGGTGGGGGACCTCTATGGCTACACCTTC. Amino acids: CASSLEVGDLYGYTF.

The chain joins TRBV7-9 to TRBJ1-3; 7 nucleotides align to TRBD1. This CDR3 is 15 amino acids long. Germline V gene data show CDR1 as SEHNR and CDR2 as FQNEAQ (reference sequence). Trimming took 5 bases from V and 2 from J; bases not matched to a gene: 6. CDR3 sequence (DNA): TGTGCCAGCAGCCCGGGACAGAACCCTGGAAACACCATATATTTT. Translated: CASSPGQNPGNTIYF.

The chain has TRBV4-1 and TRBJ1-5, with a possible D match to TRBD1 (6 bases). The length of the CDR3 is 16 residues. Germline values: CDR1 MGHRA, CDR2 YSYEKL. V was clipped by 2 bases and J by 0 bases, with 11 bases between them. CDR3 nucleotide sequence: TGCGCCAGCAGCCAACAGGGGAGCGGTAGCAATCAGCCCCAGCATTTT. It specifies CASSQQGSGSNQPQHF.

The chain carries TRBV5-1 and TRBJ2-3, with D hard to call. Trimming pared 2 bases from V and 0 bases from J, leaving 13 bases between. This CDR3 region has 16 residues. The germline V gene has CDR1 SGHRS and CDR2 YFSETQ. The DNA of the CDR3 is TGCGCCAGCAGCTTCACGGCGGCCCCTAGCACAGATACGCAGTATTTT. Residues: CASSFTAAPSTDTQYF.

The genes are TRBV13 and TRBJ2-2; D unresolved. The CDR3 length is 15 residues. The ends were cut back, 3 bases at V and 8 bases at J, with 16 bases in the middle. Germline V gene sequence: CDR1 PRHDT, CDR2 FYEKMQ (reference sequence). CDR3 loop: CASSFLTENKGELFF. CDR3 nucleotide sequence: TGTGCCAGCAGCTTTCTTACTGAGAATAAAGGGGAGCTGTTTTTT.

This clone has just one count. J is TRBJ1-1 and V is TRBV18; D is unresolved. V lost 6 bases and J 3 bases, leaving 11 bases between the germline ends. The length of the CDR3 is 13 residues. The germline CDR1 and CDR2 sequences are KGHSH and LQKENI. The CDR3 bases are TGTGCCAGCTCTCCGAATGGGGACACTGAAGCTTTCTTT. Translated, it gives CASSPNGDTEAFF. Full variable domain (missing parts from reference TRBV18 and TRBJ1-1): NAGVMQNPRHLVRRRGQEARLRCSPMKGHSHVYWYRQLPEEGLKFMVYLQKENIIDESGMPKERFSAEFPKEGPSILRIQQVVRGDSAAYFCASSPNGDTEAFFGQGTRLTVV.

Points on this clone: One end of the junction does not line up with germline, which may come from a read error. V and J are TRBV5-1 and TRBJ2-3; 9 bases are shared with TRBD2. Germline values: CDR1 SGHRS, CDR2 YFSETQ. The CDR3 spans 14 residues. CDR3 bases: TGCGCCAGCAGCGCCGGGACTAGCAAAGATACGCAGTATTTT. Its protein is CASSAGTSKDTQYF.

The chain joins TRBV4-1 to TRBJ1-2, with 7 bases fitting TRBD1. After removal of 4 bases from V and 2 bases from J, the junction contained 7 bases not matched to a gene. This CDR3 has 15 amino acids. The germline V gene has CDR1 MGHRA and CDR2 YSYEKL. The CDR3 sequence is CASSPPTGDNYGYTF. The CDR3 nucleotides read TGCGCCAGCAGCCCCCCAACAGGGGACAACTATGGCTACACCTTC.

The V and J genes are TRBV19 and TRBJ1-5; TRBD1 matches 8 bases. This CDR3 has 13 residues. The V gene's germline CDR1 is LNHDA and CDR2 SQIVND (reference sequence). V lost 3 bases to trimming and J lost 5 bases; unmatched junction nucleotides: 0. CDR3 nucleotides: TGTGCCAGTAGTATGGACAGGGATCAGCCCCAGCATTTT. It codes for CASSMDRDQPQHF. Using reference TRBV19 and TRBJ1-5 for the parts outside the CDR3, the full variable domain is DGGITQSPKYLFRKEGQNVTLSCEQNLNHDAMYWYRQDPGQGLRLIYYSQIVNDFQKGDIAEGYSVSREKKESFPLTVTSAQKNPTAFYLCASSMDRDQPQHFGDGTRLSIL.

The J gene is TRBJ1-1, the V gene TRBV7-2; unclear D gene. Germline CDR1 SGHTA, CDR2 FQGNSA. This CDR3 comprises 14 residues. Trimming cost V 2 bases and J 4 bases, with 11 bases left between them. DNA of the CDR3: TGTGCCAGCAGCTTAAGTATTGGGAGCACTGAAGCTTTCTTT. It yields the protein CASSLSIGSTEAFF.

This chain links TRBV27 with TRBJ2-2; D is perhaps TRBD2 (5 bases). Germline V gives CDR1 MNHEY, CDR2 SMNVEV (reference sequence). The CDR3 has 15 amino acids. V lost 5 bases, J lost 9 bases, and 19 bases lay in between. CDR3 amino acids: CASSTLDSHYRELFF. As DNA, the CDR3 is TGTGCCAGCAGTACCCTGGACTCCCATTATAGGGAGCTGTTTTTT.

This rearrangement joins TRBV6-1 to TRBJ2-3; TRBD2 matches at 12 bases. V shed 3 bases, J shed 4 bases, and the junction held 2 bases outside the gene matches. The CDR3 runs to 15 residues. CDR1 and CDR2 from the germline V gene are MNHNS and SASEGT. The CDR3 coding sequence is TGTGCCAGCAGTGAGACTAGCGGGAGTGCAGATACGCAGTATTTT. Its translation is CASSETSGSADTQYF.

This chain links TRBV7-3 with TRBJ2-1; 9 bases match TRBD2. V lost 6 bases to trimming and J lost 2 bases; unmatched junction nucleotides: 2. The CDR3 extends over 14 amino acids. The V gene's germline CDR1 is SGHTA and CDR2 FQGTGA. The CDR3 sequence: CASSSSGAYNEQFF. CDR3 bases: TGTGCCAGCAGTTCTAGCGGGGCCTACAATGAGCAGTTCTTC.

CDR3 amino acids: CASSYSGFAFF. The CDR3 nucleotides read TGTGCCAGCAGTTACTCGGGGTTTGCTTTCTTT. The V call is TRBV6-5, the J call TRBJ1-1, with D unclear. V gave up 0 bases and J gave up 11 bases, with 7 bases separating them. Germline assignment: CDR1 MNHEY and CDR2 SVGAGI. This CDR3 has 11 amino acids.

CDR3 in DNA: TGTGCCAGCTCCAAGGACAGGGGTAATCAGCCCCAGCATTTT. Its translation: CASSKDRGNQPQHF. This sequence joins TRBV2 and TRBJ1-5; 9 nucleotides agree with TRBD1. The V gene end was trimmed by 8 bases and the J gene end by 4 bases; junction bases not matched to a gene: 6. CDR1 and CDR2 from the germline V gene are SNHLY and FYNNEI. The CDR3 sequence is 14 residues long.

The rearrangement joins TRBV11-3 to TRBJ2-7; 8 positions match TRBD1. The J segment lost 7 bases and the V segment lost 2 bases, leaving 7 bases of the junction unmatched. Germline lookup yields CDR1 SGHNT and CDR2 YENEEA. CDR3 size: 14 residues. The CDR3 nucleotides are TGTGCCAGCAGCTTAAACCAGGGGGCGCGGGAGCAGTACTTC. This gives the protein CASSLNQGAREQYF.

DNA for the CDR3: TGTGCCAGCAGCAGTAGCCGGAGAGGATTCAATGAGCAGTTCTTC. It yields the protein CASSSSRRGFNEQFF. This chain joins TRBV9 and TRBJ2-1; D is unclear. Germline CDR1 reads SGDLS; CDR2 reads YYNGEE. Trimming shortened V by 4 bases and J by 6 bases, and 17 bases separated the two germline ends. The CDR3 totals 15 residues.

V gene TRBV7-3 combines with J gene TRBJ2-1, with D perhaps TRBD1 (6 bases). Germline V CDR1 and CDR2: SGHTA, FQGTGA. The CDR3 contains 14 residues. The V gene lost 1 base and the J gene lost 4 bases, with 8 bases spanning the gap. The CDR3 region has the DNA TGTGCCAGCAGCTTAATGACAGGATACAATGAGCAGTTCTTC. It codes for CASSLMTGYNEQFF.

The rearrangement links TRBV30 to TRBJ1-5, with no clear D. CDR3 length equals 15 residues. CDR1 GTSNPN and CDR2 SVGIG come from the germline V gene (reference sequence). The V gene lost 3 bases and the J gene lost 10 bases, with 22 bases spanning the gap. The CDR3 DNA sequence: TGTGCCTGGAGCGACCTAGGCGTCAGTGTAGGTCCCCAGCATTTT. The encoded protein is CAWSDLGVSVGPQHF.

The V call is TRBV9, the J call TRBJ1-5; TRBD1 is a possible D gene (5 bases). The CDR3 is 14 amino acids. Germline CDR1 reads SGDLS; CDR2 reads YYNGEE. V lost 0 bases, J lost 4 bases, and 8 bases lay in between. The CDR3: CASSVDGANQPQHF. CDR3 coding DNA: TGTGCCAGCAGCGTAGACGGGGCGAATCAGCCCCAGCATTTT. Full variable domain (rest looked up from reference TRBV9 and TRBJ1-5): DSGVTQTPKHLITATGQRVTLRCSPRSGDLSVYWYQQSLDQGLQFLIQYYNGEERAKGNILERFSAQQFPDLHSELNLSSLELGDSALYFCASSVDGANQPQHFGDGTRLSIL.

V and J are TRBV19 and TRBJ2-7; the match to TRBD1 covers 7 bases. Germline V gene sequence: CDR1 LNHDA, CDR2 SQIVND (reference sequence). This CDR3 comprises 13 residues. Unmatched junction bases numbered 2, after V lost 3 bases and J lost 3 bases. CDR3 sequence reads: CASSMGQIYEQYF. CDR3 nucleotides: TGTGCCAGTAGTATGGGACAGATCTACGAGCAGTACTTC.